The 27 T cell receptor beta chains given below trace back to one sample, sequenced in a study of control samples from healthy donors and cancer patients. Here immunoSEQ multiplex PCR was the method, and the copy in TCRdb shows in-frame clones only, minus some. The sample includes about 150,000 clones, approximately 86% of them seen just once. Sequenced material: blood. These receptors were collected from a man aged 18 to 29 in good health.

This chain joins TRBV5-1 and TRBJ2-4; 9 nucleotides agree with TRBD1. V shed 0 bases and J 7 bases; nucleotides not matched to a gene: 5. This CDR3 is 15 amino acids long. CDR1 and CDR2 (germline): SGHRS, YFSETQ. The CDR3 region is CASSLDPGQGNIQYF. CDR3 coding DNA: TGCGCCAGCAGCTTGGATCCGGGACAGGGCAACATTCAGTACTTC.

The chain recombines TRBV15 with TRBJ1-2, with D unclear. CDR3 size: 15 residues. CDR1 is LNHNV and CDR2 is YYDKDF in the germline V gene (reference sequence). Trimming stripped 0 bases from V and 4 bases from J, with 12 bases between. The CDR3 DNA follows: TGTGCCACCAGCAGAGAATCGGGGAGTACCTATGGCTACACCTTC. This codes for CATSRESGSTYGYTF.

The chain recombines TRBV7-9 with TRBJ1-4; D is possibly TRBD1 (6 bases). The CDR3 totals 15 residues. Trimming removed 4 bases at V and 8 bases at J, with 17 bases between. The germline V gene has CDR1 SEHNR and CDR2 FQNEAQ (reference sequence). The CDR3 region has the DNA TGTGCCAGCAGCTCAGCCCCAGGGGCTGGGGAAAAACTGTTTTTT. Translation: CASSSAPGAGEKLFF.

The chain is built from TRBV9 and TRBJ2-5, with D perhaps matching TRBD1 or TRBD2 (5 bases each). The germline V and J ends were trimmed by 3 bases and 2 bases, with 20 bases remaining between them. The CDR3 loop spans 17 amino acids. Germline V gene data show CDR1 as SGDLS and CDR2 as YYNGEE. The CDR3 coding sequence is TGTGCCAGCAGCGCCCGACCTGCTCGGGACGGGCAAGAGACCCAGTACTTC. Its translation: CASSARPARDGQETQYF.

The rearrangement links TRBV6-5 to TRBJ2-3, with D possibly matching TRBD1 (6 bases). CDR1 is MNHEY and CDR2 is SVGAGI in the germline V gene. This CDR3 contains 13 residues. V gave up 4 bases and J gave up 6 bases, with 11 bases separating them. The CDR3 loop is CASSWGLRDTQYF. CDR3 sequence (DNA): TGTGCCAGCAGTTGGGGGCTCCGGGATACGCAGTATTTT.

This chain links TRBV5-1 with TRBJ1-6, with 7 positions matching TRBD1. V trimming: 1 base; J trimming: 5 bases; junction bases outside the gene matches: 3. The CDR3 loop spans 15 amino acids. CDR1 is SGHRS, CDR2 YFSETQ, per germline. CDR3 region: CASSLTRGDNSPLHF. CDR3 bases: TGCGCCAGCAGCTTGACCAGGGGGGATAATTCACCCCTCCACTTT. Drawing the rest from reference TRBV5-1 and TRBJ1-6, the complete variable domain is KAGVTQTPRYLIKTRGQQVTLSCSPISGHRSVSWYQQTPGQGLQFLFEYFSETQRNKGNFPGRFSGRQFSNSRSEMNVSTLELGDSALYLCASSLTRGDNSPLHFGNGTRLTVT.

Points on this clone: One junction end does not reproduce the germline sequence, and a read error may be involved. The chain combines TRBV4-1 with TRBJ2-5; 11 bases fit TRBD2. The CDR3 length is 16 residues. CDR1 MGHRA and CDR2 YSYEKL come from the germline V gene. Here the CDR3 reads CASSEELAGGQETQYF. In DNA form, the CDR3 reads TGCGCCAGCAGCGAAGAGCTAGCGGGGGGCCAAGAGACCCAGTACTTC.

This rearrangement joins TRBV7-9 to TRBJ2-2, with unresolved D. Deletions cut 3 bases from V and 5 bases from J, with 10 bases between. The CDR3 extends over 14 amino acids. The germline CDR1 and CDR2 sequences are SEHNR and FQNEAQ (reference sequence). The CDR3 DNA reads TGTGCCAGCAGCTTTCCAGGCCGGACCGGGGAGCTGTTTTTT. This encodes CASSFPGRTGELFF.

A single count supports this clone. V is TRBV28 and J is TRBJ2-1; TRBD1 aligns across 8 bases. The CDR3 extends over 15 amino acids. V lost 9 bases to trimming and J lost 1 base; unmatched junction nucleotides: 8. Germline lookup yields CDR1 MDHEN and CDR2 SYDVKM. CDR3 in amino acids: CASLGTGPSYNEQFF. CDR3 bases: TGTGCCAGTCTAGGGACAGGACCTTCCTACAATGAGCAGTTCTTC.

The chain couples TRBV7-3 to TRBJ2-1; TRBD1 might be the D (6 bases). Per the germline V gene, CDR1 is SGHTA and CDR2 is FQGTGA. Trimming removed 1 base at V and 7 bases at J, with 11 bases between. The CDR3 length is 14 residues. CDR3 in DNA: TGTGCCAGCAGCTTAAACAGGGCGGGTAATGAGCAGTTCTTC. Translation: CASSLNRAGNEQFF. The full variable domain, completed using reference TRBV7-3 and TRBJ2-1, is GAGVSQTPSNKVTEKGKYVELRCDPISGHTALYWYRQSLGQGPEFLIYFQGTGAADDSGLPNDRFFAVRPEGSVSTLKIQRTERGDSAVYLCASSLNRAGNEQFFGPGTRLTVL.

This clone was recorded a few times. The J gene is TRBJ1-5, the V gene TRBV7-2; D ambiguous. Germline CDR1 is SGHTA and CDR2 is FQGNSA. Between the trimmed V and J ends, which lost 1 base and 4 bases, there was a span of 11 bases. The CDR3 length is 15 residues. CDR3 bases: TGTGCCAGCAGCTTAGGTCTACCTCGGAATCAGCCCCAGCATTTT. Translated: CASSLGLPRNQPQHF.

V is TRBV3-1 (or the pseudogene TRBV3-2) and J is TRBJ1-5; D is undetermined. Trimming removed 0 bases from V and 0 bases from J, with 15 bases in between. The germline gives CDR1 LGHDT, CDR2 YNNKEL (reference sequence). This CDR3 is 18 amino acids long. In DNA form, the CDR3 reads TGTGCCAGCAGCCAAGATAGTTTGGCAGAGTATAGCAATCAGCCCCAGCATTTT. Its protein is CASSQDSLAEYSNQPQHF.

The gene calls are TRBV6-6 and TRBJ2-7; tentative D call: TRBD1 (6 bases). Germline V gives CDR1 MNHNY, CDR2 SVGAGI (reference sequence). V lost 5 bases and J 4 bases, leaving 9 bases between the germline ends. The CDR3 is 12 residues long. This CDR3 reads CASSTGQYEQYF. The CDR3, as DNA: TGTGCCAGCAGTACTGGACAGTACGAGCAGTACTTC.

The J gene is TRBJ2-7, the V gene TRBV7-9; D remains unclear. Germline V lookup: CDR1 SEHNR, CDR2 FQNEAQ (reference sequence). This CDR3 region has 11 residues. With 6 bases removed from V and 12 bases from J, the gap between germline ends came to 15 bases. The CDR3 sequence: CASSRGRTSYF. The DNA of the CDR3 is TGTGCCAGCAGTCGCGGACGTACCTCGTACTTC.

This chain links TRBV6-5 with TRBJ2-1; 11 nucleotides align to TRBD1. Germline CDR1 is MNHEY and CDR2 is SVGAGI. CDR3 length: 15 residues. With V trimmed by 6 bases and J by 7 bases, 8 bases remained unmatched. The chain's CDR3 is CASRTGQGGRNEQFF. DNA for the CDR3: TGTGCCAGCAGAACGGGACAGGGGGGTCGGAATGAGCAGTTCTTC.

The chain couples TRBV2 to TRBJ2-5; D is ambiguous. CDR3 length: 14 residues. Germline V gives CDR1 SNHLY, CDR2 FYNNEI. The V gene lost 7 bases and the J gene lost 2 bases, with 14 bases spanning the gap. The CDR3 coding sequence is TGTGCCAGCACCCGTGGAAAGGTTCAAGAGACCCAGTACTTC. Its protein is CASTRGKVQETQYF.

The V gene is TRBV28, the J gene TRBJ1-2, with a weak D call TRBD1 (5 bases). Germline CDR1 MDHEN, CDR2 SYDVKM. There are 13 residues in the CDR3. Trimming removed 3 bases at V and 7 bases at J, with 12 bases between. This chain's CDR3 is CASSFSGFGGYTF. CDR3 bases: TGTGCCAGCAGTTTTTCAGGGTTTGGTGGCTACACCTTC.

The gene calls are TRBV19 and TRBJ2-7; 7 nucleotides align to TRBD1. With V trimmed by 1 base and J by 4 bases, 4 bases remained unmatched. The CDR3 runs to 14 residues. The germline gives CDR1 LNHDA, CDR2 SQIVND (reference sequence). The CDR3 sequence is CASSIAAGGYEQYF. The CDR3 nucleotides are TGTGCCAGTAGTATAGCTGCAGGGGGTTACGAGCAGTACTTC.

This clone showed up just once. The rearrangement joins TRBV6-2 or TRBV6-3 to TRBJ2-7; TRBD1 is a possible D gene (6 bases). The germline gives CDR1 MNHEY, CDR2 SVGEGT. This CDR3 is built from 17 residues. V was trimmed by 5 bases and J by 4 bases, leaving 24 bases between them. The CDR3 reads CASSTTSGAYVGYEQYF. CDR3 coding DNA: TGTGCCAGCAGTACTACGTCAGGGGCCTATGTCGGATACGAGCAGTACTTC.

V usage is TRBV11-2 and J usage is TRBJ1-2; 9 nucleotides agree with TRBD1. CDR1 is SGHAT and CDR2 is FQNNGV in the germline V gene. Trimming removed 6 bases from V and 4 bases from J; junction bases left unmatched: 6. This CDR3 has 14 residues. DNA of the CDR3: TGTGCCAGCAGTCTAGACAGGGGGGCCTATGGCTACACCTTC. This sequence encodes CASSLDRGAYGYTF.

CDR3 in amino acids: CASSLGGGNQETQYF. CDR3 nucleotide sequence: TGTGCCAGCAGCTTAGGGGGGGGCAACCAAGAGACCCAGTACTTC. The rearrangement joins TRBV11-2 to TRBJ2-5; TRBD2 is a possible D gene (7 bases). This CDR3 spans 15 amino acids. Trimming left V 1 base short and J 0 bases short, with 9 bases between. Germline lookup yields CDR1 SGHAT and CDR2 FQNNGV.

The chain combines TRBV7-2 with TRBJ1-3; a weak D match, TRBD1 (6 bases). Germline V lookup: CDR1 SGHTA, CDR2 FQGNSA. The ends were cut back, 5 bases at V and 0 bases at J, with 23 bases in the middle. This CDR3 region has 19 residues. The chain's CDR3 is CASSLRATGTTNSGNTIYF. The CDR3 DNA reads TGTGCCAGCAGCCTCCGCGCTACCGGGACAACCAACTCTGGAAACACCATATATTTT.

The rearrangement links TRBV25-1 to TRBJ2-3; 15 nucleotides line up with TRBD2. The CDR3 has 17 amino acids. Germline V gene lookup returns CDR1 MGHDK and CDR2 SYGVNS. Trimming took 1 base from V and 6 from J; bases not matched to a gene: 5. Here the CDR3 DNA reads TGTGCCAGCAGTGAATGGACTAGCGGGGGGGCAAGGGATACGCAGTATTTT. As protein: CASSEWTSGGARDTQYF.

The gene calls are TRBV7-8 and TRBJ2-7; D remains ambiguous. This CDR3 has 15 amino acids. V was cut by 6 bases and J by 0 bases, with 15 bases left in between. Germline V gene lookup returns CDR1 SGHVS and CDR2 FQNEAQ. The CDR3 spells CASSSGVVPSYEQYF. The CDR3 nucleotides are TGTGCCAGCAGTTCTGGGGTGGTTCCCTCCTACGAGCAGTACTTC. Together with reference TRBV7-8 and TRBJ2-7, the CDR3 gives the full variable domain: GAGVSQSPRYKVAKRGQDVALRCDPISGHVSLFWYQQALGQGPEFLTYFQNEAQLDKSGLPSDRFFAERPEGSVSTLKIQRTQQEDSAVYLCASSSGVVPSYEQYFGPGTRLTVT.

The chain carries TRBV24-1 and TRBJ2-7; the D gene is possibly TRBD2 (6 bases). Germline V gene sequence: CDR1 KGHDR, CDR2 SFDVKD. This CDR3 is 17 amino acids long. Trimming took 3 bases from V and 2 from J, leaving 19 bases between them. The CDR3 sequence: CATSDPGCRGIPYEQYF. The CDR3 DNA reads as TGTGCCACCAGTGATCCGGGGTGTCGGGGGATCCCCTACGAGCAGTACTTC.

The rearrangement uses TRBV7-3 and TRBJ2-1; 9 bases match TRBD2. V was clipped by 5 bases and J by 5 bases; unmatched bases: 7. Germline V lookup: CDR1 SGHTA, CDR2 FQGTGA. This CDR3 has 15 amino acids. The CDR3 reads CASSLSGGNHNEQFF. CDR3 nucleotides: TGTGCCAGCAGCCTAAGCGGGGGGAACCACAATGAGCAGTTCTTC.

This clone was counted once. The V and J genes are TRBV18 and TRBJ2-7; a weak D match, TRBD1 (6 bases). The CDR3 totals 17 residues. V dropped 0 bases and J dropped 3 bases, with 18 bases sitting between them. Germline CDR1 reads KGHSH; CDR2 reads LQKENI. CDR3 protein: CASSPPAAYDRIYEQYF. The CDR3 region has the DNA TGTGCCAGCTCACCACCGGCGGCATACGACAGGATCTACGAGCAGTACTTC.